What follows is one TCR beta chain and its context. The antigen remains unidentified. The sample belongs to a study of cytomegalovirus exposure and HLA in healthy donors. Healthy bone marrow donors supplied every sample. Both 60 Vbeta primers and 13 Jbeta primers went into the PCR. The assay was immunoSEQ multiplex PCR, and TCRdb's table has in-frame clones only and misses some. The table records approximately 100,000 clones, around 75% of them present only once. Looked up from germline, CDR1 is MNHNS and CDR2 is SASEGT. The CDR3 is 15 amino acids. V was clipped by 1 base and J by 4 bases; unmatched bases: 6. Study observations and caveats: Reported findings show TCR beta sequences accurately forecast HLA-A and HLA-B alleles in most subjects. Some TCR beta chains (roughly 160 of them) were listed as cytomegalovirus-associated.

The specimen sequenced was PBMCs. The TCR was taken from a woman aged 18-35 years in good health and CMV-seropositive. The V call is TRBV6-1, the J call TRBJ1-1; TRBD1 aligns across 7 bases. CDR3: CASSEGQGGGTEAFF. As DNA, the CDR3 is TGTGCCAGCAGTGAAGGACAGGGTGGCGGCACTGAAGCTTTCTTT.